This is a list of T cell receptor beta chains from one sample in a study of early T cells in non-severe SARS-CoV-2 infection. One entry per CDR3 protein, called by TCRdb with MiXCR from the 5' RACE reads. This sample yields 15,000 to 20,000 distinct CDR3 sequences, of which 5% are seen a single time; 5.5% to 8% belongs to the top ten. Sequenced sample: whole blood. The receptors were gathered from an adult who was a healthcare worker with PCR-confirmed SARS-CoV-2 infection or an uninfected control (not recorded which). Both conserved end residues are part of each CDR3. Each record gives: V gene, clone size, D gene, J gene, CDR3 protein, CDR3 DNA. D genes are given only for firm matches. The size entry is marked missing in some rows and otherwise reads once, few, many or a size class.

TRBV5-1	few	-	TRBJ2-7	CASSSGSLGEQYF	TGCGCCAGCAGCTCCGGGTCTTTAGGAGAGCAGTACTTC
TRBV11-2	many	-	TRBJ2-2	CASSLRQVTGELFF	TGTGCCAGCAGCTTAAGGCAGGTTACCGGGGAGCTGTTTTTT
TRBV7-7	medium-sized	-	TRBJ2-1	CASSPQLQGNEQFF	TGTGCTAGCAGCCCCCAACTCCAGGGGAATGAGCAGTTCTTC
TRBV12-3/TRBV12-4	-	TRBD1	TRBJ1-2	CASSPTGGASYGYTF	TGTGCCAGCAGTCCAACAGGGGGCGCGTCCTATGGCTACACCTTC
TRBV2	many	-	TRBJ1-6	CAARVRGNSPLHF	TGTGCCGCCCGGGTCCGCGGGAATTCACCCCTCCACTTT
TRBV5-6	many	-	TRBJ1-5	CASSLYGSNQPQHF	TGTGCCAGCAGCTTGTACGGGAGCAATCAGCCCCAGCATTTT
TRBV2	few	-	TRBJ2-1	CASSDGTLSQFF	TGTGCCAGCAGTGACGGGACTCTCTCTCAGTTCTTC
TRBV20-1	medium-sized	-	TRBJ1-6	CSAGDTGPVDEGSPLHF	TGCAGTGCTGGGGATACAGGGCCGGTCGACGAGGGTTCACCCCTCCACTTT
TRBV9	medium-sized	-	TRBJ2-3	CASSVFSSLGAGETDTQYF	TGTGCCAGCAGCGTATTTTCTTCGTTGGGGGCGGGAGAAACAGATACGCAGTATTTT
TRBV7-9	once	TRBD2	TRBJ2-5	CASSLVPSGYQETQYF	TGTGCCAGCAGCTTAGTCCCTAGCGGGTACCAAGAGACCCAGTACTTC
TRBV6-2/TRBV6-3	many	-	TRBJ2-3	CASSLISRRSTDTQYF	TGTGCCAGCAGTCTTATCAGCAGGAGAAGCACAGATACGCAGTATTTT
TRBV7-2	many	-	TRBJ1-4	CASSLGGERALFF	TGTGCCAGCAGCTTAGGGGGGGAGAGGGCCCTGTTTTTT
TRBV18	-	-	TRBJ1-4	CASSPSGAGPTNEKLFF	TGTGCCAGCTCACCATCCGGGGCAGGGCCAACTAATGAAAAACTGTTTTTT
TRBV27	-	-	TRBJ2-1	CASIPRGRGNEQFF	TGTGCCAGCATCCCCAGGGGCCGGGGTAATGAGCAGTTCTTC
TRBV10-2	few	-	TRBJ1-4	CASSASDEKLFF	TGCGCCAGCAGTGCAAGCGATGAAAAACTGTTTTTT